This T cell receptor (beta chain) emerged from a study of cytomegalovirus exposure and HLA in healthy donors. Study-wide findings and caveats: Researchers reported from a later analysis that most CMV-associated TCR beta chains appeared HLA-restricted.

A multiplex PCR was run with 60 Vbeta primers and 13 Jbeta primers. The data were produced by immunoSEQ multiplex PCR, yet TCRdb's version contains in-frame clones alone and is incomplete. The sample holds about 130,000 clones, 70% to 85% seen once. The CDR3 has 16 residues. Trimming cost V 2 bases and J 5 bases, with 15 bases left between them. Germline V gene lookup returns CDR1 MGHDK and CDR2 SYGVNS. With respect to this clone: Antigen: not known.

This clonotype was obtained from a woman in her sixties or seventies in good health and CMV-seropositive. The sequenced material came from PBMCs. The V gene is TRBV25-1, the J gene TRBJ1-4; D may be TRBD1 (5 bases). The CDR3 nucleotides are TGTGCCAGCAGTGAAGCCTCCTTCAGGGCGAATGAAAAACTGTTTTTT. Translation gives CASSEASFRANEKLFF.